This T cell receptor (beta chain) emerged from a study of identical twins. Study-wide findings and caveats: Sequences that were beta out-of-frame showed weaker excess twin sharing.

Healthy Caucasian individuals made up all the donors. This clonotype showed up just a few times. Its antigen is not identified. The V gene's germline CDR1 is SGHRS and CDR2 YFSETQ. V lost 2 bases to trimming and J lost 6 bases; unmatched junction nucleotides: 5. The CDR3 consists of 15 residues. With template switching, a universal primer site was added, and the cDNA carried unique molecular identifiers. MiXCR was run by TCRdb on the 5' RACE reads, yielding one entry per CDR3 protein. The sample lists 200,000 to 250,000 distinct CDR3 sequences, around 8% occurring once. The sample was also reused in another study, on yellow fever vaccine responses in identical twins.

This receptor was taken from a woman younger than 30 in good health. The sequencing input was memory (CD45RO+) T cells sorted from blood. The chain employs TRBV5-1 and TRBJ2-1, with TRBD1 matching 10 bases. CDR3 bases: TGCGCCAGCAGCTTCGGGGACAGGGGACGCAATGAGCAGTTCTTC. It translates to CASSFGDRGRNEQFF.